This T cell receptor (beta chain) was sequenced for a study of T cells expressing NK-cell markers. TCRdb re-called the 5' RACE reads and gives one entry per CDR3 protein, without DNA. The table for this sample gives about 540,000 distinct CDR3 sequences. This TCR derives from a man younger than 35 in good health. The sequenced sample was blood T cells: a sorted CD56 or NKG2C T cell subset, CD4+ or CD8+ T cells, or bulk PBMC T cells (not recorded which).

The CDR3 protein is CASSLAQREGRNEQFF. The chain links TRBV7-8 to TRBJ2-1; TCRdb's D call, TRBD2, is unchecked because there is no DNA. CDR1 SGHVS and CDR2 FQNEAQ come from the germline V gene. CDR3 size: 16 residues. Full variable domain (rest looked up from reference TRBV7-8 and TRBJ2-1): GAGVSQSPRYKVAKRGQDVALRCDPISGHVSLFWYQQALGQGPEFLTYFQNEAQLDKSGLPSDRFFAERPEGSVSTLKIQRTQQEDSAVYLCASSLAQREGRNEQFFGPGTRLTVL.